What follows describes a single TCR beta chain. Its antigen is not yet known. It has no much larger one-base neighbor in the sample; base qualities were not kept. This sample is part of a study of cytomegalovirus exposure and HLA in healthy donors (dated by TCRdb to 2017 to 2019). Regarding the study in general: An earlier analysis of approximately 590 of the donors reported 250 to 300 Gb of sequence data and roughly 100 million unique TCR beta sequences from about 179 million T cells. The later analysis used no new phenotypic data to find candidate immune exposures, relying instead on TCR beta sequences and their occurrence across donors. Every repertoire in the discovery cohort had been generated on one and the same sequencing platform. Four or five DR-DQ haplotypes were handled as single units for association and clustering because linkage in the cohort was strong. In an earlier analysis of several hundred of the donors, high-throughput TCR beta sequencing was used to judge whether each TCR beta V gene segment behaved as functional or pseudogenic. Alongside the repertoire data, information on donor age, sex, ethnicity and CMV serostatus was compiled. Among roughly 370 genotyped donors of the cohort, an average of about 240,000 unique TCR beta nucleotide sequences were sequenced per donor, around a sixth of them non-productive. To predict cytomegalovirus infection status, the study brought together high-throughput TCR immunosequencing, statistical association of individual TCRs with disease status, and machine learning. Of the roughly 410 genotyped donors, 75% to 85% were placed in the genetic ancestry cluster associated with self-reported Caucasian donors. The aim of the study was to test whether cataloging public T cell receptors could identify signatures of past pathogen exposure. Typing coverage varied by locus: about 629-640 donors for A, B, C, DRB1 and DQB1; roughly 560 for DQA1; approximately 610 for DPA1; fewer than 480 for DPB1. HLA typing included class I and class II loci at four-digit resolution. Besides the first cohort of under 700 subjects, a separate validation cohort made up of around 120 different subjects was used. The study used immunosequencing to profile the T cell repertoires of approximately 690 subjects and linked those repertoires to cytomegalovirus serostatus. Roughly 310 gigabases of sequencing data and approximately 93 million unique TCR sequences were included in an early release covering roughly 600 HLA-typed donors. A later genetic analysis used genome-wide SNP genotypes for about three fifths of the roughly 700 donors, treating that subset as a discovery cohort. In a later analysis, previously published TCR beta repertoires from 666 donors were re-analyzed and high-resolution HLA genotyping was added so that TCR occurrence patterns could be studied.

The library was obtained by the immunoSEQ multiplex PCR assay. A mixture of 60 forward primers for TCR Vbeta segments and 13 reverse primers for TCR Jbeta segments was used in the multiplex PCR. Amplification of the CDR3 region of rearranged TCR beta genes was performed with a multiplex PCR assay on genomic DNA. On the Illumina HiSeq System, the amplified TCR beta libraries were sequenced as 87-base-pair reads. Concerning the study's data processing: A later analysis counted approximately 76 million unique TCR beta chains across the 550 to 750 repertoires, and roughly 9.9 million of these chains were shared by at least two donors. Raw reads were error-corrected and collapsed into unique sequences with a nearest-neighbor algorithm that merged closely related sequences to remove PCR and sequencing errors. Alignment of CDR3 sequences to IMGT reference sequences was used to assign V, D and J gene segments. For a sequence to be retained, a match of at least six nucleotides was required to both a V gene segment and a J gene segment. Rearrangements were classified as productive when the CDR3 lacked stop codons and remained in frame with V and J, and all other rearrangements were classified as non-productive. CDR3 was defined by IMGT convention, running from the second conserved V-encoded cysteine to the conserved J-encoded phenylalanine. The earlier analysis of 500 to 600 of the donors excluded sequences that lacked an unambiguous match to a single V gene segment. An earlier analysis of a few hundred of the donors called V segments functional above 56.7% productive rearrangements and segregating when the between-donor standard deviation exceeded 5%. A statistical classification framework was developed to diagnose cytomegalovirus status using the catalog of TCR beta chain sequences. In a later analysis, TCR nucleotide sequences were compared against IMGT/GENE-DB human TR gene sequences so that V and J genes could be assigned. In a later analysis, CDR3 sequences and most-parsimonious VDJ recombination scenarios were assigned using the TCRdist pipeline. In a later analysis, each TCR beta chain was defined by its CDR3 amino acid sequence together with its V-gene family, and reads without a unique V-gene family were excluded. As a way to deal with suspected cross-contamination and a sequencing artifact, a later analysis dropped roughly 620 nucleotide sequences that were highly shared and had low generation probability. In a later analysis, a clonal expansion index for each public chain was calculated from normalized within-repertoire ranks of inferred template counts. In a later analysis, generation probabilities were computed using a VDJ recombination model fitted to out-of-frame rearrangements, and the results were checked against IGoR. In a later analysis, TCR-TCR, TCR-HLA and TCR-CMV co-occurrence was scored with hypergeometric tests, and a repertoire-size bias correction was applied to TCR pairs. A later analysis estimated false discovery rates by permuting HLA or CMV assignments 20 times. In a later analysis, co-occurring TCRs were grouped using DBSCAN, with TCRdist sequence similarity added in when clustering inside HLA-allele-positive subsets. For co-occurrence clustering, repertoires with fewer than 30,000 or more than 120,000 public chains were excluded, along with 5 or 6 repertoires with anomalous nucleotide sharing. TCRdb stores this immuneACCESS table with in-frame sequences only. Part of the clones is absent; in the studies checked, under half of the shortfall reflects unresolved V genes, and no reason is known for the rest. V and J calls and clone size are given by that table; D and trimming were obtained from the DNA. This sample holds about 140,000 clones; 75% to 90% were observed only once. The leading ten clones occupy 8.1% of the sample.

The cohort comprised fewer than 750 healthy bone marrow donors. All cohort members were sampled while nominally healthy, although unrecorded immune exposures were likely present. The donor tested CMV seropositive, placing the donor among the approximately 310 seropositive members of the cohort. A peripheral blood sample was collected from each donor, and TCR beta sequencing was performed on peripheral blood mononuclear cells. The Qiagen DNeasy Blood Extraction Kit was used to extract genomic DNA from the blood cell samples. From cysteine to phenylalanine, the CDR3 is 14 amino acids long. This entry keeps only the CDR3 DNA: 42 bases, framed from base 1. CDR1 and CDR2 (MNHNS, SASEGT) derive from the germline V gene. From V the trimming removes 4 bases and from J it removes 6 bases, while the gene matches leave 6 bases of the junction unaccounted for. The investigation overall reported the following: An earlier analysis of approximately 590 of the donors showed that most TCR beta V segments appeared in productive rearrangements either about 87% or about 30% of the time, which broadly matched IMGT annotations. A later analysis found that most CMV-associated TCR beta chains appeared HLA-restricted, with HLA associations seemingly driven largely by CMV exposure. The classifier was reported to diagnose cytomegalovirus status with high specificity and sensitivity in both the original cohort and the validation cohort. The authors suggested that the approach could potentially be extended to other disease states and immunological phenotypes. Correlated functional status among segregating V segments might be attributable to linkage disequilibrium, but an unknown experimental factor could not be ruled out. According to a later analysis, parvovirus B19, influenza, CMV and Epstein-Barr virus appeared linked to several top co-occurrence clusters. Only TCR beta chains were sequenced in this cohort, and the absence of alpha or paired-chain data limited detectable features. A further reported finding was that TCR beta sequences accurately predicted the HLA-A and HLA-B alleles for most subjects in the first cohort. In a later analysis, HLA-associated TCR beta chains were found to be more clonally expanded and to have lower generation probabilities than equally common non-associated chains. When HLA alleles, especially DR and DQ, strongly co-occurred, attributing TCR associations to individual alleles was difficult. A total of 164 TCR beta chains were listed by the study as associated with cytomegalovirus. A later analysis associated 16,951 TCR beta sequences with specific HLA alleles at a false discovery rate of 0.05. Across donors, most TCR sequences were observed very rarely, whereas some public TCRs were present in many individuals. A later analysis found that TCR association rates varied across HLA loci, with DRB1 alleles showing the most associated TCRs and HLA-C alleles the fewest. The presence/absence analyses assumed that sequencing depth was roughly uniform across donors, and that assumption may not be true. A later genetic analysis reported fewer N-insertions in productive TCRs among donors in an Asian-associated ancestry cluster than the roughly 700-donor mean. Because some donors lacked HLA typing at each locus, the association tests relied only on the typed subset. The 87-base-pair reads could not distinguish some IMGT-functional V segments, including TRBV6-2 and TRBV6-3, so those segments were excluded. Three of the identified cytomegalovirus-associated TCR beta chains were confirmed in vitro to be specific for cytomegalovirus antigens. The earlier analysis of a few hundred of the donors excluded some 16 rarely observed V segments, including chromosome 9 orphons, because counts were too low. An association between a missense DCLRE1C variant and V-gene and J-gene trimming of TCR beta chains was found in a later genetic analysis and replicated in an independent cohort. CMV serostatus was the only immune exposure information available for the cohort. A cluster of highly shared sequence variants was judged likely to be a technical artifact of the sequencing pipeline.

This receptor was obtained from a woman in her forties or fifties in good health and CMV-seropositive. The chain couples TRBV6-1 to TRBJ1-2; TRBD1 fits 9 bases in the junction. Material: PBMCs. CDR3 protein: CASSVQGAQDGYTF. The nucleotide sequence is TGTGCCAGCAGTGTACAGGGGGCGCAGGATGGCTACACCTTC.